The T cell receptor (beta chain) described here comes from a study of T cells in localized non-small cell lung cancer (TCRdb year 2020). Some background on the complete study: The study examined T cell repertoires in under 300 patients with early-stage NSCLC and compared tumors with uninvolved tumor-adjacent lungs. The cohort comprised 200 to 300 treatment-naïve NSCLC patients with resected, localized lung tumors. NSCLC patients had a mean age of approximately 70 years, and 129 were male and about a hundred female.

Relative to germline, V is missing 6 bases and J is missing 3 bases, with 5 bases of the junction outside any gene match. From the cysteine up to the phenylalanine, the CDR3 has a length of 14 residues. CDR3 DNA is the only sequence kept; it has 42 bases, read in frame from the first base. Looking up the germline V gene yields CDR1 SGHRS and CDR2 YFSETQ. Here is what the overall study found, with its caveats: The highest T cell clonality was observed in uninvolved tumor-adjacent lung, where clonality exceeded that of tumor, suggesting that antigenic responses were more focused in uninvolved tumor-adjacent lung. Longer overall survival was associated with higher blood T cell density, whereas shorter survival was associated with higher adjacent-lung clonality. Because the study design was exploratory, TCR variables were selected using unadjusted p-values without false-discovery rate correction. Multi-region tumor sequencing was not performed, so intratumor heterogeneity could not be excluded. A median of about 55 of the top 100 tumor clones were detected in paired uninvolved adjacent lung, and under 30 of these tumor clones were also found among the top 100 clones of the paired uninvolved adjacent lung.

Details on this clone: What this receptor recognizes is not known. Per-base quality was not reported, and no clone a single base away is much larger than it.

At diagnosis, peripheral blood, uninvolved tumor-adjacent lung and tumor were collected and were preserved as a mix of fresh-frozen and FFPE material. Blood samples were analyzed as peripheral blood mononuclear cells for TCR repertoire profiling. TCR beta CDR3 regions were sequenced from DNA using the immunoSEQ Assay. As for how the authors treated the data: T cell density was computed as TCR beta template counts normalized to usable DNA estimated by amplifying housekeeping genes. Richness was estimated using the preseqR package, with extrapolation to 400,000 templates for PBMC samples and to 120,000 templates for tissue samples. Clonality was taken to be one minus Pielou's evenness. Tissue-enriched TCRs were identified by differential abundance testing using productive amino-acid clonotypes, minimum total count 5 and alpha 0.1. The Jaccard Index and the Morisita Overlap Index were used to measure repertoire overlap between compartments. TCR beta CDR3s were clustered by GLIPH together with public tetramer-defined viral CDR3s, and at least three viral sequences plus V-gene enrichment were required for viral motifs. TCRdb retrieved this table from immuneACCESS and kept in-frame rearrangements only. Not all clones are present; in checked studies, unresolved V genes account for under half, and no reason is known for the remainder. Clone size and V and J calls were adopted from that table, with D and trimming inferred from the DNA. In this sample the table shows 100,000 to 150,000 clones, roughly 90% of which occur a single time. The ten largest account for approximately 1.7% of the sample.

This TCR derives from a female donor at least 60 years old with stage I lung adenocarcinoma. The sequencing here drew on peripheral blood, taken before any cancer treatment. This sequence uses TRBV5-1 and TRBJ2-3; TRBD2 fits 9 bases in the junction. For the CDR3, the sequence is CASTGREGTDTQYF. The base sequence is TGCGCCAGCACTGGGCGGGAGGGTACAGATACGCAGTATTTT. The full variable domain, with segments outside the CDR3 supplied by the reference TRBV5-1 and TRBJ2-3 proteins, appears as KAGVTQTPRYLIKTRGQQVTLSCSPISGHRSVSWYQQTPGQGLQFLFEYFSETQRNKGNFPGRFSGRQFSNSRSEMNVSTLELGDSALYLCASTGREGTDTQYFGPGTRLTVL.